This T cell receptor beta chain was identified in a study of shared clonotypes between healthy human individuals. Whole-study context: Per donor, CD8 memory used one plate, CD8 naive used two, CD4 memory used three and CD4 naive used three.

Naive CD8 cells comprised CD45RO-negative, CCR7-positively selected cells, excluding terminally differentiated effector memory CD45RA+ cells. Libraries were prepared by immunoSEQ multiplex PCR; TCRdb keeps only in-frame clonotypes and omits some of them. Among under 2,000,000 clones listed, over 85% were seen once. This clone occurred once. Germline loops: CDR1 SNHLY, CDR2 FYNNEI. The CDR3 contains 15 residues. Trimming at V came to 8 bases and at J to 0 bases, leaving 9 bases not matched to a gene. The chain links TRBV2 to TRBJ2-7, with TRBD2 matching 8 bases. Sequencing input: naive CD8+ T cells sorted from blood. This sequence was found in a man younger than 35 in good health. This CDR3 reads CASGGSTSASYEQYF. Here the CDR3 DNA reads TGTGCCAGCGGGGGGTCGACTAGCGCCTCCTACGAGCAGTACTTC.